The next 6 T cell receptor beta chains were all read from a single sample in a study of blood T cell repertoires in COVID-19. The assay was immunoSEQ multiplex PCR, and TCRdb's table has in-frame clones only and misses some. The sample records 140,000 to 150,000 clones, approximately 80% being singletons. Sequenced material: peripheral blood. The receptor source for this set is a human donor in a cohort sampled during active COVID-19.

J is TRBJ1-1 and V is TRBV11-3, with 9 bases matching TRBD1. Germline V gives CDR1 SGHNT, CDR2 YENEEA. The CDR3 is 15 amino acids. Losses at the gene ends were 3 bases for V and 1 base for J; bases not matched to a gene: 3. The CDR3 loop reads CASSFWDRENTEAFF. The CDR3 DNA reads as TGTGCCAGCAGCTTTTGGGACAGGGAGAACACTGAAGCTTTCTTT.

The gene calls are TRBV6-2 or TRBV6-3 and TRBJ1-2, with 9 bases identical to TRBD1. The CDR3 totals 16 residues. Trimming cost V 2 bases and J 7 bases; bases outside gene matches: 11. Per germline, CDR1 MNHEY and CDR2 SVGEGT. CDR3 sequence: CASSYHTGTGPAGYTF. The CDR3 DNA reads TGTGCCAGCAGTTACCATACCGGGACAGGGCCGGCTGGCTACACCTTC.

The chain combines TRBV27 with TRBJ2-5, with 7 bases that match TRBD1. The germline V gene encodes CDR1 MNHEY and CDR2 SMNVEV (reference sequence). The CDR3 consists of 14 residues. J was trimmed by 5 bases and V by 6 bases; bases with no gene match: 9. In DNA, the CDR3 is TGTGCCAGCAGCCCCCGACAGGGTTGGGAGACCCAGTACTTC. Translated: CASSPRQGWETQYF.

The V and J genes are TRBV2 and TRBJ2-2; D ambiguous. The germline V gene has CDR1 SNHLY and CDR2 FYNNEI. The CDR3 is made up of 13 amino acids. V lost 6 bases to trimming and J lost 3 bases, with 8 bases between them. CDR3: CASSSGYTGELFF. CDR3 nucleotides: TGTGCCAGCAGCTCGGGTTACACCGGGGAGCTGTTTTTT.

V is TRBV5-6 and J is TRBJ2-7, with 10 bases fitting TRBD1. CDR1 SGHDT and CDR2 YYEEEE come from the germline V gene. The CDR3 spans 13 residues. The V segment lost 4 bases and the J segment 6 bases; nucleotides outside the gene matches: 4. Here the CDR3 DNA reads TGTGCCAGCAGCAGCCGGGACAGGGGCGAGCAGTACTTC. Its protein product is CASSSRDRGEQYF. Full variable domain (missing parts from reference TRBV5-6 and TRBJ2-7): DAGVTQSPTHLIKTRGQQVTLRCSPKSGHDTVSWYQQALGQGPQFIFQYYEEEERQRGNFPDRFSGHQFPNYSSELNVNALLLGDSALYLCASSSRDRGEQYFGPGTRLTVT.

The chain has TRBV6-2 or TRBV6-3 and TRBJ2-2; D may be TRBD1 (6 bases). The CDR3 has 16 residues. Germline V gives CDR1 MNHEY, CDR2 SVGEGT. Trimming removed 3 bases from V and 2 bases from J, with 13 bases in between. Here the CDR3 DNA reads TGTGCCAGCAGTTATTCCTGGGGGCAAAACACCGGGGAGCTGTTTTTT. Translated: CASSYSWGQNTGELFF.